This passage covers 19 T cell receptor beta chains from one sample sequenced in a study of CD8 T cells in Susac syndrome. When the RNA was reverse transcribed, random hexamers were used with an input of about 0.45 to 1 ug. TCRdb reprocessed the immunoSEQ multiplex PCR reads with MiXCR, giving one entry per CDR3 protein. The sample records around 230,000 distinct CDR3 sequences, about 96% being singletons. Material: CD4+ T cells from PBMCs. These receptors all come from a human donor with Susac syndrome.

The chain carries TRBV20-1 and TRBJ2-3; a possible D gene is TRBD2 (6 bases). Germline CDR1 is DFQATT and CDR2 is SNEGSKA (reference sequence). CDR3 length equals 15 residues. Trimming left V 1 base short and J 2 bases short, with 13 bases between. The CDR3 is CSARVGSGFTDTQYF. The CDR3 DNA sequence: TGCAGTGCTAGAGTCGGTAGCGGATTCACAGATACGCAGTATTTT.

This clonotype came up once. The gene calls are TRBV5-1 and TRBJ1-1, with D unresolved. V was pared by 2 bases and J by 3 bases, with 17 bases between. Germline lookup yields CDR1 SGHRS and CDR2 YFSETQ. The CDR3 consists of 16 residues. CDR3 sequence: CASSFQFGRRDTEAFF. In DNA form, the CDR3 reads TGCGCCAGCAGCTTCCAGTTCGGGAGACGAGACACTGAAGCTTTCTTT.

The CDR3 nucleotides are TGTGCCATCAGCAATAGGACAGGGATAACGCAACAGTACTTC. Encoded protein: CAISNRTGITQQYF. The chain has TRBV10-3 and TRBJ2-5, with 8 nucleotides matching TRBD1. The CDR3 spans 14 residues. J gave up 11 bases and V 6 bases, and 14 bases lay outside the gene matches. Germline loops: CDR1 ENHRY, CDR2 SYGVKD.

The chain is built from TRBV20-1 and TRBJ2-7, with no clear D. V shed 6 bases and J shed 1 base, with 10 bases lying between them. This CDR3 has 12 residues. Germline V gene data show CDR1 as DFQATT and CDR2 as SNEGSKA (reference sequence). For the CDR3, the DNA is TGCAGTGCCCCCGTAAGTTCCTACGAGCAGTACTTC. Amino acid sequence: CSAPVSSYEQYF.

The rearrangement links TRBV12-3 or TRBV12-4 to TRBJ2-3, with 14 bases lining up with TRBD2. The V segment lost 6 bases and the J segment 10 bases; nucleotides outside the gene matches: 9. The CDR3 totals 15 residues. The CDR3 sequence: CASSPGTSGSPAQYF. CDR3 DNA sequence: TGTGCCAGCAGCCCAGGGACTAGCGGGAGTCCGGCGCAGTATTTT.

The J gene is TRBJ1-4, the V gene TRBV5-4, with 7 bases matching TRBD1. With V trimmed by 3 bases and J by 7 bases, 9 bases remained unmatched. This CDR3 is built from 15 residues. The germline CDR1 and CDR2 sequences are SGHNT and YYREEE (reference sequence). The CDR3 region is CASSSGQVVGEKLFF. CDR3 bases: TGTGCCAGCAGCTCAGGACAGGTCGTGGGTGAAAAACTGTTTTTT.

The chain is built from TRBV28 and TRBJ2-7, with unresolved D. The CDR3 is made up of 13 amino acids. Trimming took off 3 bases at V and 4 bases at J, with 10 bases between the two ends. Germline CDR1 MDHEN, CDR2 SYDVKM. CDR3 residues: CASSLGRYYEQYF. In nucleotides, the CDR3 is TGTGCCAGCAGTTTGGGCAGATATTACGAGCAGTACTTC.

The V call is TRBV30, the J call TRBJ1-1, with TRBD1 identical over 12 bases. The V and J ends lost 4 bases and 4 bases, in that order; junction bases with no gene match: 10. CDR1 GTSNPN and CDR2 SVGIG come from the germline V gene (reference sequence). The CDR3 is 16 amino acids. The CDR3 nucleotides are TGTGCCTGGATCGCGGGACAGGGGGCGAGAGGCACTGAAGCTTTCTTT. It is translated as CAWIAGQGARGTEAFF. The whole variable domain, filled in from reference TRBV30 and TRBJ1-1, reads SQTIHQWPATLVQPVGSPLSLECTVEGTSNPNLYWYRQAAGRGLQLLFYSVGIGQISSEVPQNLSASRPQDRQFILSSKKLLLSDSGFYLCAWIAGQGARGTEAFFGQGTRLTVV.

The chain recombines TRBV3-1 with TRBJ2-1; possible D gene TRBD2, 5 bases. Germline V gene data show CDR1 as LGHDT and CDR2 as YNNKEL (reference sequence). The CDR3 extends over 15 amino acids. V was shortened by 2 bases and J by 6 bases, with 14 bases between the two germline ends. CDR3 sequence: CASSQRPTRGNEQFF. CDR3 DNA sequence: TGTGCCAGCAGCCAACGACCAACCCGGGGCAATGAGCAGTTCTTC.

V is TRBV20-1 and J is TRBJ1-2; perhaps TRBD1 as D (6 bases). Trimming left V 3 bases short and J 8 bases short, with 22 bases between. The germline gives CDR1 DFQATT, CDR2 SNEGSKA (reference sequence). The CDR3 extends over 15 amino acids. CDR3 sequence: CSARALTGRLGGYTF. As DNA, the CDR3 is TGCAGTGCTAGGGCTTTGACAGGACGTCTCGGCGGCTACACCTTC.

This rearrangement joins TRBV20-1 to TRBJ2-1; 8 bases are shared with TRBD2. The CDR3 has 12 residues. From germline, CDR1 is DFQATT and CDR2 SNEGSKA (reference sequence). The V segment lost 4 bases and the J segment 6 bases; nucleotides outside the gene matches: 2. Here the CDR3 DNA reads TGCAGTGCTAACGGGAGGGCCAATGAGCAGTTCTTC. This codes for CSANGRANEQFF.

The chain is built from TRBV28 and TRBJ1-4, with 7 positions matching TRBD1. The CDR3 extends over 14 amino acids. Losses at the gene ends were 7 bases for V and 5 bases for J; bases not matched to a gene: 7. In germline, CDR1 is MDHEN, CDR2 SYDVKM. The CDR3 bases are TGTGCCAGCAACTTTGCCAGGGGGAATGAAAAACTGTTTTTT. Encoded protein: CASNFARGNEKLFF.

The chain is built from TRBV4-1 and TRBJ2-5, with D perhaps matching TRBD2 (5 bases). V lost 3 bases and J lost 5, with 10 bases in between. CDR1 is MGHRA and CDR2 is YSYEKL in the germline V gene. CDR3 length: 13 amino acids. The CDR3 sequence: CASSHPGLETQYF. The CDR3 bases are TGCGCCAGCAGCCATCCCGGACTCGAGACCCAGTACTTC.

V usage is TRBV2 and J usage is TRBJ1-5; no reliable D call. Germline-derived CDR1 and CDR2 are SNHLY and FYNNEI. This CDR3 spans 16 amino acids. V was pared by 6 bases and J by 6 bases, with 21 bases between. CDR3 sequence reads: CASRGDGSPSLQPQHF. As DNA, the CDR3 is TGTGCCAGCAGGGGAGACGGATCGCCGTCTCTTCAGCCCCAGCATTTT.

This sequence joins TRBV6-5 and TRBJ2-3; D is unclear. With 6 bases removed from V and 5 bases from J, the gap between germline ends came to 9 bases. The germline CDR1 and CDR2 sequences are MNHEY and SVGAGI. There are 12 residues in the CDR3. The CDR3 protein is CASRSLGDTQYF. The DNA for the CDR3 is TGTGCCAGCAGAAGCCTGGGAGATACGCAGTATTTT.

This chain uses TRBV5-1 with TRBJ2-3; possible D gene TRBD2, 5 bases. Looked up from germline, CDR1 is SGHRS and CDR2 is YFSETQ. The CDR3 runs to 17 residues. Between the trimmed V and J ends, which lost 2 bases and 2 bases, there was a span of 18 bases. CDR3 in DNA: TGCGCCAGCAGCTTACCCTATAGCCGGGGTAACACAGATACGCAGTATTTT. It codes for CASSLPYSRGNTDTQYF.

This sequence joins TRBV20-1 and TRBJ2-5; TRBD2 agrees at 11 bases. The CDR3 is 15 amino acids. Germline CDR1 DFQATT, CDR2 SNEGSKA (reference sequence). Losses at the gene ends were 6 bases for V and 2 bases for J; bases not matched to a gene: 8. The DNA of the CDR3 is TGCAGTGCGCCTACTAGCGGGAGAGGGCAAGAGACCCAGTACTTC. Protein sequence: CSAPTSGRGQETQYF.

CDR3 nucleotides: TGCAGTGCTAGACGTATAGGGGAGGGCGGCTACACCTTC. Its translation is CSARRIGEGGYTF. This chain connects TRBV20-1 to TRBJ1-2, with TRBD1 as a possible D gene (5 bases). Germline V gene data show CDR1 as DFQATT and CDR2 as SNEGSKA (reference sequence). Trimming left V 2 bases short and J 8 bases short, with 15 bases between. This CDR3 spans 13 amino acids.

This chain links TRBV23-1 with TRBJ1-1, with D possibly matching TRBD1 (5 bases). TRBV23-1 carries the ORF label, with uncertain function. V shed 7 bases and J shed 0 bases, with 15 bases lying between them. This CDR3 is 15 amino acids long. This CDR3 reads CASTLGHSMNTEAFF. The CDR3 DNA is TGCGCCAGCACCCTAGGACATTCCATGAACACTGAAGCTTTCTTT.